A selection of T cell receptor beta chains follows, all from one sample in a study of regulatory T cells in long-lasting Graves disease. Each CDR3 protein gets one entry after TCRdb re-called the multiplex PCR reads with MiXCR. The sample includes roughly 420,000 distinct CDR3 sequences, roughly a sixth of them seen just once. The source was peripheral blood mononuclear cells (PBMCs), collected at new diagnosis, from a patient treated with antithyroid drugs. The receptors originated from a female donor with Graves disease. Each CDR3 is given without its conserved first and last residue.

length: 14
J: TRBJ1-3
V: TRBV3-1
CDR3: ASSQEGQGFGNTIY

length: 13
J: TRBJ2-5
V: TRBV7-9
CDR3: ASSGTGDFQETQY

length: 17
J: TRBJ2-3
V: TRBV12-3/TRBV12-4
CDR3: ASSSRPPRDSFSTDTQY

length: 13
J: TRBJ1-3
V: TRBV12-3/TRBV12-4
CDR3: ASSPSVLGTNTIY

length: 10
J: TRBJ1-1
V: TRBV7-9
CDR3: ASVNMNTEAF

length: 12
J: TRBJ2-7
V: TRBV27
CDR3: ASSLSETSYEQY

length: 11
J: TRBJ1-4
V: TRBV14
CDR3: ASSQAQPGQKF

length: 11
J: TRBJ2-2
V: TRBV12-3/TRBV12-4
CDR3: ASRPTTAPAMF

length: 10
J: TRBJ2-1
V: TRBV29-1
CDR3: SSLNPYNEQF

length: 14
J: TRBJ2-3
V: TRBV12-3/TRBV12-4
CDR3: ASSLGAHPSTDTQY

length: 13
J: TRBJ1-2
V: TRBV7-9
CDR3: ASSSLRGSITGYT

length: 13
J: TRBJ1-4
V: TRBV10-1
CDR3: ASSESGTENEKLF

length: 13
J: TRBJ2-5
V: TRBV19
CDR3: ASSISAGRRETQY

length: 12
J: TRBJ2-2
V: TRBV2
CDR3: ASSPGTGTGEPF

length: 11
J: TRBJ2-3
V: TRBV27
CDR3: ATIPPYLDTQY

length: 13
J: TRBJ2-3
V: TRBV7-6
CDR3: ASSPGQVLRDTQY

length: 12
J: TRBJ2-3
V: TRBV29-1
CDR3: STQRAEGGDTQY

length: 12
J: TRBJ2-3
V: TRBV30
CDR3: AWKRLEGTDTQY

length: 13
J: TRBJ2-3
V: TRBV6-1
CDR3: ASTSQGAVTDTQY

length: 12
J: TRBJ2-2
V: TRBV7-9
CDR3: ASSVRQGPGELF

length: 10
J: TRBJ2-5
V: TRBV12-3/TRBV12-4
CDR3: ASSSTRETQY

length: 13
J: TRBJ1-5
V: TRBV20-1
CDR3: SAIQGVRGGQPQH

length: 12
J: TRBJ2-1
V: TRBV18
CDR3: ASSPQAGVYEQF

length: 13
J: TRBJ2-2
V: TRBV20-1
CDR3: SASRRVAGTGELF

length: 12
J: TRBJ1-2
V: TRBV5-6
CDR3: ASSHNTGYYGYT

length: 12
J: TRBJ1-2
V: TRBV2
CDR3: ASRPAPGSYGYT

length: 16
J: TRBJ2-1
V: TRBV12-3/TRBV12-4
CDR3: ASSKPILAGGPYNEQF

length: 13
J: TRBJ1-2
V: TRBV18
CDR3: ASSPASRHAEGYT

length: 15
J: TRBJ1-3
V: TRBV6-1
CDR3: ASRPRQGPSSGNTIY

length: 10
J: TRBJ2-7
V: TRBV10-3
CDR3: AISAGIYEQY

length: 20
J: TRBJ2-1
V: TRBV28
CDR3: ASSFGGGSWGRSGQAYNEQF

length: 12
J: TRBJ1-1
V: TRBV10-3
CDR3: AISWATDYGEAF

length: 13
J: TRBJ2-5
V: TRBV9
CDR3: ASSVGAGEGETQY

length: 14
J: TRBJ2-4
V: TRBV28
CDR3: ASSQGAVKAKNIQY

length: 12
J: TRBJ1-1
V: TRBV12-3/TRBV12-4
CDR3: ASSAWTETSEAF

length: 13
J: TRBJ1-5
V: TRBV6-1
CDR3: ASSQRQGRNQPQH

length: 11
J: TRBJ2-7
V: TRBV6-5
CDR3: ASSYGGGDEQY

length: 12
J: TRBJ2-1
V: TRBV7-2
CDR3: ASSFRQGHNEQF

length: 9
J: TRBJ1-1
V: TRBV29-1
CDR3: SVERGEEAF

length: 17
J: TRBJ2-1
V: TRBV4-3
CDR3: ASSLLAGVIRSSYNEQF

length: 13
J: TRBJ2-7
V: TRBV25-1
CDR3: ASSEGRGQPYEQY

length: 12
J: TRBJ2-1
V: TRBV5-5
CDR3: ASSWTGEVSEQF

length: 12
J: TRBJ2-7
V: TRBV7-9
CDR3: ASSLSTHPYEQY

length: 13
J: TRBJ1-2
V: TRBV3-1
CDR3: ASSQETPRGYGYT

length: 12
J: TRBJ1-2
V: TRBV10-3
CDR3: AISETGANYGYT

length: 13
J: TRBJ1-5
V: TRBV19
CDR3: ASRVIGGSNQPQH

length: 14
J: TRBJ2-3
V: TRBV25-1
CDR3: ASSEIGSAGTDTQY

length: 13
J: TRBJ2-3
V: TRBV7-2
CDR3: ASSTSGTSTDTQY